This T cell receptor (beta chain) was captured in a study of T-cell memory formation after mild COVID-19. This clonotype was detected many times. From the 5' RACE reads, TCRdb called clonotypes with MiXCR, one entry per CDR3 protein. Of about 610,000 distinct CDR3 sequences in the sample, approximately 15% were seen once. Trimming shortened V by 4 bases and J by 1 base, and 15 bases separated the two germline ends. The CDR3 extends over 16 amino acids. Germline V gene data show CDR1 as SGHTA and CDR2 as FQGNSA. The TCR was taken from an adult woman who had mild COVID-19 (a few samples of this study predate the infection). Cell type and time point are not known. This chain connects TRBV7-2 to TRBJ2-3, with D perhaps TRBD1 or TRBD2 (5 bases each). What was sequenced was PBMCs or a T cell subset sorted from them (not recorded which). CDR3 sequence (DNA): TGTGCCAGCAGCTCCCAGGGTAGGGGACGCACAGATACGCAGTATTTT. This encodes CASSSQGRGRTDTQYF.